The text below deals with one TCR beta chain. Its antigen remains unidentified. Each CDR3 protein gets one entry after TCRdb re-called the RACE reads with MiXCR. The repertoire consists of more than 90,000 distinct CDR3 sequences, with roughly 10% occurring once and the leading ten covering roughly 3.1%. This sample stems from a study of human T cells and chemical hapten exposure. General observations from the study: Compared with pre-sensitization or healthy control sets, expanded TCRs clustered more. TCRs at a frequency above 1 in 1000 stayed unchanged with DPC sensitization.

Noted time point: patch test 2, 6 weeks after DPC sensitization. Treatment in this sample: therapeutic diphenylcyclopropenone sensitization with weekly scalp DPC. The V gene's germline CDR1 is SGHNT and CDR2 YYREEE (reference sequence). Trimming shortened V by 2 bases and J by 6 bases, and 10 bases separated the two germline ends. The CDR3 has 13 amino acids. The clonotype comes from a woman aged 40-49 years with alopecia areata. Some clones in this sample may be carry-over from other donors' samples. The chain combines TRBV5-4 with TRBJ2-3; perhaps TRBD1 as D (6 bases). Specimen: whole blood, collected in connection with sensitization to the hapten diphenylcyclopropenone (DPC). CDR3 nucleotides: TGTGCCAGCAGCTTTGGGGGCGTTGATACGCAGTATTTT. Protein: CASSFGGVDTQYF. The full variable domain, completed using reference TRBV5-4 and TRBJ2-3, is ETGVTQSPTHLIKTRGQQVTLRCSSQSGHNTVSWYQQALGQGPQFIFQYYREEENGRGNFPPRFSGLQFPNYSSELNVNALELDDSALYLCASSFGGVDTQYFGPGTRLTVL.